This passage covers 31 T cell receptor beta chains from one sample sequenced in a study of blood T cell repertoires in COVID-19. Libraries were prepared by immunoSEQ multiplex PCR; TCRdb keeps only in-frame clonotypes and omits some of them. Counted here are approximately 61,000 clones, more than 65% occurring once; the ten biggest clones make up 4.5% to 7%. Material: peripheral blood. These receptors originate from a woman in her 70s with acute or convalescent COVID-19.

The genes are TRBV7-3 and TRBJ2-6; D perhaps matches TRBD2 (6 bases). This CDR3 comprises 16 residues. With 2 bases removed from V and 0 bases from J, the gap between germline ends came to 8 bases. Germline V gene sequence: CDR1 SGHTA, CDR2 FQGTGA. The CDR3: CASSLAGGSGANVLTF. The CDR3 nucleotides are TGTGCCAGCAGCTTAGCCGGGGGCTCTGGGGCCAACGTCCTGACTTTC.

CDR3 nucleotide sequence: TGTGCCAGCAGCCCGAGCGGCAAAAACATTCAGTACTTC. This sequence encodes CASSPSGKNIQYF. The chain joins TRBV12-3 or TRBV12-4 to TRBJ2-4; the D gene is possibly TRBD2 (5 bases). V dropped 6 bases and J dropped 3 bases, with 9 bases sitting between them. This CDR3 contains 13 residues.

This clone is a singleton in its sample. This rearrangement joins TRBV11-3 to TRBJ1-4, with 9 bases matching TRBD1. The V and J ends lost 5 bases and 5 bases, in that order; junction bases with no gene match: 6. This CDR3 spans 15 amino acids. The germline V gene has CDR1 SGHNT and CDR2 YENEEA. The CDR3 DNA reads as TGTGCCAGCAGCCCACGAGGACAGGGGAATGAAAAACTGTTTTTT. This translates into CASSPRGQGNEKLFF.

The chain employs TRBV7-9 and TRBJ1-1; D is unclear. Trimming shortened V by 3 bases and J by 0 bases, and 5 bases separated the two germline ends. Per the germline V gene, CDR1 is SEHNR and CDR2 is FQNEAQ (reference sequence). This CDR3 spans 13 amino acids. The CDR3 DNA follows: TGTGCCAGCAGCTTTCCTATGAACACTGAAGCTTTCTTT. Its translation: CASSFPMNTEAFF.

With regard to this clone: Other DNA sequences in this specimen translate into the identical CDR3. The chain uses TRBV18 and TRBJ2-5, with 8 bases that match TRBD2. Per germline, CDR1 KGHSH and CDR2 LQKENI. The CDR3 is made up of 17 amino acids. J gave up 4 bases and V 2 bases, and 12 bases lay outside the gene matches. CDR3 amino acids: CASSPSSGGASGETQYF. The CDR3 DNA follows: TGTGCCAGCTCACCAAGTTCGGGGGGGGCCTCCGGAGAGACCCAGTACTTC.

In its sample, this clone was seen once. The chain couples TRBV18 to TRBJ2-1; 14 bases match TRBD2. The CDR3 is made up of 15 amino acids. Germline loops: CDR1 KGHSH, CDR2 LQKENI. The V segment lost 7 bases and the J segment 7 bases; nucleotides outside the gene matches: 6. CDR3 DNA sequence: TGTGCCAGCTTGACCGGGACTAGCGGGGGTAATGAGCAGTTCTTC. It specifies CASLTGTSGGNEQFF.

This rearrangement joins TRBV7-2 to TRBJ2-5; weak D call: TRBD2 (5 bases). Trimming shortened V by 1 base and J by 7 bases, and 16 bases separated the two germline ends. The CDR3 has 15 amino acids. Germline CDR1 is SGHTA and CDR2 is FQGNSA. CDR3 in DNA: TGTGCCAGCAGCTTAGTGGCGGTTGGGAGCGGGACCCAGTACTTC. This codes for CASSLVAVGSGTQYF.

This chain uses TRBV5-6 with TRBJ2-7, with 12 bases matching TRBD2. CDR3 length equals 16 residues. Germline V gene sequence: CDR1 SGHDT, CDR2 YYEEEE. Losses at the gene ends were 4 bases for V and 2 bases for J; bases not matched to a gene: 7. CDR3 DNA sequence: TGTGCCAGCAGCCGACCTGGACTAGCGGGACCCTACGAGCAGTACTTC. Protein sequence: CASSRPGLAGPYEQYF.

This CDR3 reads CASSLAGTSSQYF. CDR3 nucleotide sequence: TGTGCCAGCAGCTTAGCCGGGACTAGCTCTCAGTACTTC. The gene calls are TRBV7-2 and TRBJ2-5; TRBD2 agrees at 9 bases. CDR3 length equals 13 residues. V lost 0 bases and J lost 11; bases outside the gene matches: 4. Germline-derived CDR1 and CDR2 are SGHTA and FQGNSA. Full variable domain (missing parts from reference TRBV7-2 and TRBJ2-5): GAGVSQSPSNKVTEKGKDVELRCDPISGHTALYWYRQSLGQGLEFLIYFQGNSAPDKSGLPSDRFSAERTGGSVSTLTIQRTQQEDSAVYLCASSLAGTSSQYFGPGTRLLVL.

This CDR3 reads CASSLEQGADGYTF. In DNA, the CDR3 is TGCGCCAGCAGCTTGGAGCAGGGGGCGGACGGCTACACCTTC. The chain links TRBV5-1 to TRBJ1-2; 8 nucleotides agree with TRBD1. This CDR3 spans 14 amino acids. V dropped 0 bases and J dropped 8; count of bases not matched to a gene: 6. CDR1 SGHRS and CDR2 YFSETQ come from the germline V gene. Filled out from reference TRBV5-1 and TRBJ1-2, the complete variable domain reads KAGVTQTPRYLIKTRGQQVTLSCSPISGHRSVSWYQQTPGQGLQFLFEYFSETQRNKGNFPGRFSGRQFSNSRSEMNVSTLELGDSALYLCASSLEQGADGYTFGSGTRLTVV.

J is TRBJ2-5 and V is TRBV10-2, with D possibly being TRBD2 (5 bases). Germline V gene data show CDR1 as WSHSY and CDR2 as SAAADI. This CDR3 spans 12 amino acids. V dropped 5 bases and J dropped 7 bases, with 11 bases sitting between them. This CDR3 is CASSLALGTQYF. Written as DNA, the CDR3 is TGCGCCAGCAGTCTAGCTTTGGGGACCCAGTACTTC.

V gene TRBV5-8 combines with J gene TRBJ2-1; D possibly corresponds to TRBD2 (5 bases). CDR1 and CDR2 (germline): SGHTS, YDEGEE. The germline V and J ends were trimmed by 2 bases and 4 bases, with 13 bases remaining between them. The CDR3 length is 15 residues. CDR3 protein: CASSLEAESYNEQFF. The CDR3 coding sequence is TGTGCCAGCAGCTTAGAAGCGGAATCTTACAATGAGCAGTTCTTC.

The gene calls are TRBV10-3 and TRBJ2-6; no clear D gene. This CDR3 region has 15 residues. The V gene lost 5 bases and the J gene lost 0 bases, with 8 bases spanning the gap. Germline V gene data show CDR1 as ENHRY and CDR2 as SYGVKD. The CDR3 DNA is TGTGCCATCAGTCCTCAGGTCTCTGGGGCCAACGTCCTGACTTTC. Translating gives CAISPQVSGANVLTF.

The chain has TRBV24-1 and TRBJ2-1; D perhaps matches TRBD2 (6 bases). Germline values: CDR1 KGHDR, CDR2 SFDVKD. The germline V and J ends were trimmed by 8 bases and 5 bases, with 21 bases remaining between them. The CDR3 has 16 amino acids. CDR3 loop: CATMQALGGANNEQFF. CDR3 nucleotide sequence: TGTGCCACCATGCAAGCTCTCGGCGGGGCCAACAATGAGCAGTTCTTC.

This chain links TRBV5-4 with TRBJ2-5; weak D call: TRBD1 (5 bases). The CDR3 loop spans 13 amino acids. V was pared by 2 bases and J by 4 bases, with 9 bases between. The V gene's germline CDR1 is SGHNT and CDR2 YYREEE (reference sequence). As DNA, the CDR3 is TGTGCCAGCAGCTTTAGGGGTACAGAGACCCAGTACTTC. It translates to CASSFRGTETQYF.

This chain links TRBV3-1 (or the pseudogene TRBV3-2) with TRBJ2-1, with 14 bases aligning to TRBD2. This CDR3 has 15 amino acids. Germline values: CDR1 LGHDT, CDR2 YNNKEL (reference sequence). Trimming removed 3 bases from V and 8 bases from J; junction bases left unmatched: 3. This CDR3 reads CASSQTSGGAYEQFF. The CDR3, as DNA: TGTGCCAGCAGCCAGACTAGCGGGGGGGCCTATGAGCAGTTCTTC.

The CDR3: CASNPDRYTEAFF. CDR3 nucleotides: TGTGCCAGCAACCCAGACAGATACACTGAAGCTTTCTTT. This chain connects TRBV6-5 to TRBJ1-1, with D perhaps TRBD1 (5 bases). Deletions cut 7 bases from V and 3 bases from J, with 12 bases between. Germline lookup yields CDR1 MNHEY and CDR2 SVGAGI. This CDR3 region has 13 residues.

A note on this clone: A read error likely explains this, since a far larger clone differs by one base. The chain links TRBV4-1 to TRBJ1-5; D ambiguous. V was pared by 5 bases and J by 7 bases, with 12 bases between. Germline CDR1 is MGHRA and CDR2 is YSYEKL. CDR3 length: 13 residues. The CDR3 loop is CASSYLDGQPQHF. CDR3 coding DNA: TGCGCCAGCAGCTACCTTGACGGGCAGCCCCAGCATTTT.

This clone was seen more than once but under ten times. The chain couples TRBV5-1 to TRBJ2-2, with D possibly TRBD1 on 5 matching bases. Germline V gene lookup returns CDR1 SGHRS and CDR2 YFSETQ. V dropped 3 bases and J dropped 0 bases, with 12 bases sitting between them. The CDR3 has 16 amino acids. The CDR3 loop reads CASSSETATNTGELFF. DNA of the CDR3: TGCGCCAGCAGCTCCGAGACAGCCACGAACACCGGGGAGCTGTTTTTT. The entire variable domain, with the rest obtained from reference TRBV5-1 and TRBJ2-2, is as follows: KAGVTQTPRYLIKTRGQQVTLSCSPISGHRSVSWYQQTPGQGLQFLFEYFSETQRNKGNFPGRFSGRQFSNSRSEMNVSTLELGDSALYLCASSSETATNTGELFFGEGSRLTVL.

In this sample, this clone turned up a few times. The chain joins TRBV7-6 to TRBJ1-4, with no clear D. Germline-derived CDR1 and CDR2 are SGHVS and FNYEAQ. The ends were cut back, 4 bases at V and 14 bases at J, with 26 bases in the middle. This CDR3 has 16 amino acids. CDR3 in amino acids: CASSSSDQNNPRGLFF. CDR3 sequence (DNA): TGTGCCAGCAGCTCCAGTGACCAAAACAACCCACGAGGGCTGTTTTTT.

The chain uses TRBV3-1 (or the pseudogene TRBV3-2) and TRBJ2-1, with 8 bases matching TRBD1. Trimming removed 6 bases from V and 3 bases from J; junction bases left unmatched: 4. Per the germline V gene, CDR1 is LGHDT and CDR2 is YNNKEL (reference sequence). This CDR3 has 14 amino acids. CDR3 nucleotide sequence: TGTGCCAGCAGGTACGGACAGGGCTACAATGAGCAGTTCTTC. Its protein is CASRYGQGYNEQFF.

This rearrangement joins TRBV7-3 to TRBJ2-3; 11 positions match TRBD2. Trimming cost V 6 bases and J 4 bases; bases outside gene matches: 9. The CDR3 is 16 amino acids. From germline, CDR1 is SGHTA and CDR2 FQGTGA. The chain's CDR3 is CASSRSSGGAPDTQYF. As DNA, the CDR3 is TGTGCCAGCAGTCGAAGTAGCGGGGGGGCGCCAGATACGCAGTATTTT.

V is TRBV3-1 (or the pseudogene TRBV3-2) and J is TRBJ1-2; 10 positions match TRBD1. In germline, CDR1 is LGHDT, CDR2 YNNKEL (reference sequence). This CDR3 contains 14 residues. With 4 bases clipped from V and 5 bases from J, the junction kept 4 bases outside the gene matches. The CDR3 reads CASSRTGGLYGYTF. As DNA, the CDR3 is TGTGCCAGCAGCCGGACAGGGGGGTTGTATGGCTACACCTTC.

This chain links TRBV2 with TRBJ1-3; D gene ambiguous. This CDR3 region has 15 residues. The V end was cut by 3 bases, the J end by 4 bases, with 13 bases between. Looked up from germline, CDR1 is SNHLY and CDR2 is FYNNEI. The CDR3 region has the DNA TGTGCCAGCAGTGACGACTGGCTGTCGGGAAACACCATATATTTT. This gives the protein CASSDDWLSGNTIYF.

Remarks on this clone: The junction departs from germline at one end; a sequencing error may be responsible. The genes are TRBV5-6 and TRBJ2-1, with 7 bases aligning to TRBD2. The CDR3 spans 16 residues. Germline V CDR1 and CDR2: SGHDT, YYEEEE. CDR3 sequence (DNA): TGTGCTAGCAGCTCGACCGGGACTACGGCGCTCGGGGAGCAGTTCTTC. This gives the protein CASSSTGTTALGEQFF.

V gene TRBV6-1 combines with J gene TRBJ2-4, with TRBD2 matching 8 bases. From germline, CDR1 is MNHNS and CDR2 SASEGT. The CDR3 has 17 amino acids. V lost 4 bases to trimming and J lost 0 bases; unmatched junction nucleotides: 8. The CDR3 spells CASSGPDGGEAKNIQYF. In DNA, the CDR3 is TGTGCCAGCAGTGGACCCGACGGGGGGGAAGCCAAAAACATTCAGTACTTC.

The chain couples TRBV7-9 to TRBJ2-7; 11 nucleotides match TRBD2. The germline gives CDR1 SEHNR, CDR2 FQNEAQ (reference sequence). V was pared by 3 bases and J by 0 bases, with 7 bases of the junction left unmatched. The CDR3 loop spans 17 amino acids. In nucleotides, the CDR3 is TGTGCCAGCAGCTTTGATAGCGGGGGGGCTAGCTCCTACGAGCAGTACTTC. It yields the protein CASSFDSGGASSYEQYF. Based on the CDR3 plus reference TRBV7-9 and TRBJ2-7, the full variable domain is DTGVSQNPRHKITKRGQNVTFRCDPISEHNRLYWYRQTLGQGPEFLTYFQNEAQLEKSRLLSDRFSAERPKGSFSTLEIQRTEQGDSAMYLCASSFDSGGASSYEQYFGPGTRLTVT.

The chain has TRBV11-2 and TRBJ2-2, with TRBD2 matching 9 bases. There are 17 residues in the CDR3. Looked up from germline, CDR1 is SGHAT and CDR2 is FQNNGV. V lost 1 base and J lost 2; bases outside the gene matches: 5. The CDR3 reads CASSLVAGGLNTGELFF. CDR3 nucleotides: TGTGCCAGCAGCTTAGTCGCGGGGGGGCTCAACACCGGGGAGCTGTTTTTT.

The chain carries TRBV6-2 or TRBV6-3 and TRBJ2-5, with no clear D. The V end was cut by 2 bases, the J end by 4 bases, with 5 bases between. CDR3 size: 12 residues. Germline V gene sequence: CDR1 MNHEY, CDR2 SVGEGT. As DNA, the CDR3 is TGTGCCAGCAGTTACGTCCGAGAGACCCAGTACTTC. This sequence encodes CASSYVRETQYF.

The chain recombines TRBV19 with TRBJ2-7, with D perhaps matching TRBD2 (7 bases). V was trimmed by 3 bases and J by 5 bases, leaving 20 bases between them. Germline CDR1 reads LNHDA; CDR2 reads SQIVND (reference sequence). There are 16 residues in the CDR3. CDR3 in amino acids: CASSIFGGGGLDEQYF. The CDR3, as DNA: TGTGCCAGTAGTATTTTCGGAGGGGGGGGCCTGGACGAGCAGTACTTC. Full variable domain (rest looked up from reference TRBV19 and TRBJ2-7): DGGITQSPKYLFRKEGQNVTLSCEQNLNHDAMYWYRQDPGQGLRLIYYSQIVNDFQKGDIAEGYSVSREKKESFPLTVTSAQKNPTAFYLCASSIFGGGGLDEQYFGPGTRLTVT.

This chain uses TRBV2 with TRBJ2-7; 7 positions agree with TRBD2. Germline-derived CDR1 and CDR2 are SNHLY and FYNNEI. The CDR3 totals 15 residues. Trimming cost V 3 bases and J 0 bases; bases outside gene matches: 5. The CDR3, as DNA: TGTGCCAGCAGTGACTTCAGGACTAGCTCCTACGAGCAGTACTTC. It specifies CASSDFRTSSYEQYF.